Listed here are 29 T cell receptor beta chains from one sample, sequenced in a study of shared clonotypes between healthy human individuals. Sequenced by immunoSEQ multiplex PCR; TCRdb stores in-frame clones only, minus some. Of some 650,000 clones in the sample, about 96% were seen once. Material: naive CD4+ T cells sorted from blood. Subset defined: CD45RA+ positively selected. These receptors were taken from a woman in her twenties or thirties in good health.

V gene TRBV6-1 combines with J gene TRBJ1-2, with D possibly TRBD1 on 6 matching bases. Germline lookup yields CDR1 MNHNS and CDR2 SASEGT. This CDR3 contains 14 residues. V lost 0 bases, J lost 4 bases, and 9 bases lay in between. DNA of the CDR3: TGTGCCAGCAGTGAAGCTGGACAGTCCTATGGCTACACCTTC. Its translation is CASSEAGQSYGYTF.

The V gene is TRBV19, the J gene TRBJ2-5; tentatively, D is TRBD1 (6 bases). TRBJ2-7 explains the end of the DNA better; the J call may be wrong. Germline loops: CDR1 LNHDA, CDR2 SQIVND (reference sequence). This CDR3 spans 14 amino acids. CDR3 loop: CASSIQGPYYEQYF. CDR3 in DNA: TGTGCCAGTAGTATCCAGGGGCCCTACTACGAGCAGTACTTC.

The chain employs TRBV2 and TRBJ1-5; 7 bases fit TRBD1. J lost 4 bases, V lost 7 bases, and 4 bases had no gene match. Germline loops: CDR1 SNHLY, CDR2 FYNNEI. The CDR3 extends over 13 amino acids. The DNA of the CDR3 is TGTGCCAGCACGGGACAGCCAAATCAGCCCCAGCATTTT. It encodes CASTGQPNQPQHF.

A few counts support this clone. The chain couples TRBV7-2 to TRBJ2-1; TRBD2 agrees at 9 bases. V lost 1 base to trimming and J lost 7 bases; unmatched junction nucleotides: 5. Germline V CDR1 and CDR2: SGHTA, FQGNSA. CDR3 size: 15 residues. DNA of the CDR3: TGTGCCAGCAGCTTAGGAGGGCTAGCGGGGAATGAGCAGTTCTTC. The encoded protein is CASSLGGLAGNEQFF. Variable domain in full (rest from reference TRBV7-2 and TRBJ2-1): GAGVSQSPSNKVTEKGKDVELRCDPISGHTALYWYRQSLGQGLEFLIYFQGNSAPDKSGLPSDRFSAERTGGSVSTLTIQRTQQEDSAVYLCASSLGGLAGNEQFFGPGTRLTVL.

The chain uses TRBV5-4 and TRBJ2-2; 10 positions agree with TRBD2. CDR3 length: 16 amino acids. The germline CDR1 and CDR2 sequences are SGHNT and YYREEE (reference sequence). V shed 2 bases, J shed 3 bases, and the junction held 4 bases outside the gene matches. This CDR3 is CASSLPTSGDTGELFF. The DNA of the CDR3 is TGTGCCAGCAGCTTACCCACTAGCGGGGACACCGGGGAGCTGTTTTTT.

The rearrangement joins TRBV6-4 to TRBJ2-5; the match to TRBD2 covers 14 bases. This CDR3 comprises 17 residues. Germline loops: CDR1 MRHNA, CDR2 SNTAGT. V lost 5 bases and J lost 5; bases outside the gene matches: 10. The CDR3 here is CASSHRATSGRAETQYF. The CDR3 nucleotides read TGTGCCAGCAGTCACAGGGCGACTAGCGGGAGGGCCGAGACCCAGTACTTC.

The V gene is TRBV28, the J gene TRBJ2-7; 8 bases map to TRBD1. The CDR3 is 18 amino acids. J gave up 5 bases and V 6 bases, and 21 bases lay outside the gene matches. Germline lookup yields CDR1 MDHEN and CDR2 SYDVKM. This chain's CDR3 is CASSFFIDAGQVVHEQYF. In nucleotides, the CDR3 is TGTGCCAGCAGCTTTTTTATCGATGCGGGACAGGTAGTACACGAGCAGTACTTC.

This chain links TRBV9 with TRBJ2-7, with 9 bases matching TRBD1. After removal of 4 bases from V and 6 bases from J, the junction contained 8 bases not matched to a gene. This CDR3 has 14 residues. Per the germline V gene, CDR1 is SGDLS and CDR2 is YYNGEE. The CDR3 sequence is CASSLRDRVSEQYF. The CDR3 DNA reads TGTGCCAGCAGCCTCCGGGACAGGGTCTCCGAGCAGTACTTC.

The chain has TRBV5-4 and TRBJ2-1; 9 bases are shared with TRBD2. Trimming removed 1 base from V and 4 bases from J; junction bases left unmatched: 3. CDR1 and CDR2 from the germline V gene are SGHNT and YYREEE (reference sequence). The CDR3 is made up of 15 amino acids. The CDR3 loop is CASSLRLAEYNEQFF. In DNA, the CDR3 is TGTGCCAGCAGCTTGAGACTAGCGGAATACAATGAGCAGTTCTTC.

V gene TRBV7-8 combines with J gene TRBJ2-1; 15 positions agree with TRBD2. The CDR3 has 20 amino acids. The germline V gene encodes CDR1 SGHVS and CDR2 FQNEAQ. J gave up 0 bases and V 7 bases, and 13 bases lay outside the gene matches. For the CDR3, the DNA is TGTGCCAGCAACTATCCCCCGGGACTAGCGGGAGGTCTCTCCTACAATGAGCAGTTCTTC. This encodes CASNYPPGLAGGLSYNEQFF.

The rearrangement joins TRBV7-3 to TRBJ2-7; a weak D match, TRBD2 (5 bases). The CDR3 totals 16 residues. The germline gives CDR1 SGHTA, CDR2 FQGTGA. This CDR3 is CATSRVVRRLTYEQYF. The CDR3 nucleotides read TGTGCGACCTCGAGGGTGGTCCGCCGCTTAACCTACGAGCAGTACTTC.

This chain connects TRBV19 to TRBJ2-3; unclear D gene. The CDR3 consists of 13 residues. Per the germline V gene, CDR1 is LNHDA and CDR2 is SQIVND (reference sequence). Deletions cut 6 bases from V and 6 bases from J, with 13 bases between. Written as DNA, the CDR3 is TGTGCCAGTAGGCCCCGGGTGAGGGATACGCAGTATTTT. Amino acid sequence: CASRPRVRDTQYF.

The V gene is TRBV28, the J gene TRBJ1-2, with D perhaps matching TRBD1 (5 bases). Per germline, CDR1 MDHEN and CDR2 SYDVKM. V lost 5 bases and J lost 8, with 12 bases in between. The CDR3 is made up of 12 amino acids. For the CDR3, the DNA is TGTGCCAGCAGTCCCAGGGTGGAAGGCTACACCTTC. This codes for CASSPRVEGYTF.

The chain employs TRBV29-1 and TRBJ2-1; 12 bases match TRBD2. Germline CDR1 and CDR2: SQVTM and ANQGSEA. CDR3 length: 16 residues. The V segment lost 1 base and the J segment 6 bases; nucleotides outside the gene matches: 7. DNA of the CDR3: TGCAGCGTTGAAGGTGCTCAGGGACTAGCGGGCAATGAGCAGTTCTTC. Translation: CSVEGAQGLAGNEQFF.

J is TRBJ2-3 and V is TRBV18; no firm D call. The V end was cut by 5 bases, the J end by 0 bases, with 9 bases between. This CDR3 has 14 amino acids. Germline-derived CDR1 and CDR2 are KGHSH and LQKENI. The CDR3 DNA is TGTGCCAGCTCAAGGACCGTTAGCACAGATACGCAGTATTTT. The encoded protein is CASSRTVSTDTQYF.

The chain has TRBV27 and TRBJ2-5; TRBD1 matches at 8 bases. The CDR3 runs 14 residues. Germline V lookup: CDR1 MNHEY, CDR2 SMNVEV (reference sequence). The V and J ends lost 4 bases and 7 bases, in that order; junction bases with no gene match: 8. The CDR3 reads CASSSSGGVRTQYF. The CDR3 DNA reads TGTGCCAGCAGTTCCTCAGGGGGCGTGAGGACCCAGTACTTC.

CDR3 in DNA: TGTGCCAGCAGATCCGCCGGGACTAGCGGGGTGTCCTACGAGCAGTACTTC. This sequence encodes CASRSAGTSGVSYEQYF. The J gene is TRBJ2-7, the V gene TRBV11-2, with 13 bases matching TRBD2. Germline assignment: CDR1 SGHAT and CDR2 FQNNGV. V shed 6 bases, J shed 1 base, and the junction held 9 bases outside the gene matches. The length of the CDR3 is 17 residues.

The V call is TRBV25-1, the J call TRBJ2-7, with D perhaps TRBD2 (6 bases). The CDR3 totals 18 residues. Germline CDR1 and CDR2: MGHDK and SYGVNS. Trimming shortened V by 1 base and J by 5 bases, and 24 bases separated the two germline ends. CDR3 in DNA: TGTGCCAGCAGTGAATTAAGATTAGCTTTCGGGGGAGAGAACGAGCAGTACTTC. This gives the protein CASSELRLAFGGENEQYF.

This chain connects TRBV6-6 to TRBJ2-1; D not certain. Trimming pared 2 bases from V and 8 bases from J, leaving 10 bases between. Germline lookup yields CDR1 MNHNY and CDR2 SVGAGI (reference sequence). The CDR3 consists of 13 residues. DNA for the CDR3: TGTGCCAGCAGTTACAGTACGGCCCATGAGCAGTTCTTC. The encoded protein is CASSYSTAHEQFF.

The chain carries TRBV4-2 and TRBJ1-1, with D possibly matching TRBD1 (5 bases). The V end lost 4 bases, the J end lost 1 base, and 10 bases lay between the germline ends. Germline V gives CDR1 LGHNA, CDR2 YNFKEQ. This CDR3 spans 14 amino acids. This CDR3 is CASSPLTANTEAFF. CDR3 coding DNA: TGTGCCAGCAGCCCCCTGACAGCGAACACTGAAGCTTTCTTT.

The V gene is TRBV2, the J gene TRBJ1-5; D gene unclear. V lost 4 bases and J 3 bases, leaving 13 bases between the germline ends. Germline V gene data show CDR1 as SNHLY and CDR2 as FYNNEI. The CDR3 is 15 amino acids. The CDR3 here is CASSGEAPVNQPQHF. The CDR3 region has the DNA TGTGCCAGCAGTGGGGAGGCCCCAGTCAATCAGCCCCAGCATTTT.

The gene calls are TRBV18 and TRBJ2-5; 7 bases fit TRBD2. This CDR3 comprises 15 residues. V was clipped by 5 bases and J by 2 bases; unmatched bases: 8. Germline assignment: CDR1 KGHSH and CDR2 LQKENI. CDR3 region: CASSVPGLPQETQYF. CDR3 nucleotides: TGTGCCAGCTCAGTTCCGGGACTACCTCAAGAGACCCAGTACTTC.

The chain recombines TRBV18 with TRBJ1-2; D gene uncertain. The CDR3 has 14 amino acids. CDR1 is KGHSH and CDR2 is LQKENI in the germline V gene. The ends were cut back, 2 bases at V and 3 bases at J, with 10 bases in the middle. CDR3 sequence: CASSPAMIDYGYTF. The DNA for the CDR3 is TGTGCCAGCTCACCAGCCATGATTGACTATGGCTACACCTTC.

The chain uses TRBV5-4 and TRBJ2-5; 9 bases are a match to TRBD2. Germline V lookup: CDR1 SGHNT, CDR2 YYREEE (reference sequence). CDR3 length: 15 amino acids. The V gene end was trimmed by 7 bases and the J gene end by 4 bases; junction bases not matched to a gene: 11. Here the CDR3 DNA reads TGTGCCAGCTTAGTGCGGCGGGAGGGCGGAGAGACCCAGTACTTC. Translation: CASLVRREGGETQYF. Together with reference TRBV5-4 and TRBJ2-5, the CDR3 gives the full variable domain: ETGVTQSPTHLIKTRGQQVTLRCSSQSGHNTVSWYQQALGQGPQFIFQYYREEENGRGNFPPRFSGLQFPNYSSELNVNALELDDSALYLCASLVRREGGETQYFGPGTRLLVL.

The chain has TRBV19 and TRBJ2-3, with TRBD1 matching 7 bases. Germline V gene data show CDR1 as LNHDA and CDR2 as SQIVND (reference sequence). V was pared by 7 bases and J by 0 bases, with 4 bases of the junction left unmatched. This CDR3 has 14 residues. CDR3 in amino acids: CASTEGASTDTQYF. The CDR3 nucleotides are TGTGCCAGTACCGAGGGGGCTAGCACAGATACGCAGTATTTT. Based on the CDR3 plus reference TRBV19 and TRBJ2-3, the full variable domain is DGGITQSPKYLFRKEGQNVTLSCEQNLNHDAMYWYRQDPGQGLRLIYYSQIVNDFQKGDIAEGYSVSREKKESFPLTVTSAQKNPTAFYLCASTEGASTDTQYFGPGTRLTVL.

The chain couples TRBV28 to TRBJ2-3, with 12 bases lining up with TRBD2. CDR3 length: 19 residues. Looked up from germline, CDR1 is MDHEN and CDR2 is SYDVKM. Trimming at V came to 1 base and at J to 0 bases, leaving 8 bases not matched to a gene. In nucleotides, the CDR3 is TGTGCCAGCAGTTTATATCAGGGACTAGCGGGCATCAGCACAGATACGCAGTATTTT. Translating gives CASSLYQGLAGISTDTQYF.

The chain carries TRBV5-1 and TRBJ2-5; 8 bases match TRBD2. The CDR3 spans 13 residues. In germline, CDR1 is SGHRS, CDR2 YFSETQ. With 4 bases clipped from V and 5 bases from J, the junction kept 4 bases outside the gene matches. The CDR3: CASSVPGGETQYF. In DNA form, the CDR3 reads TGCGCCAGCAGCGTACCGGGAGGGGAGACCCAGTACTTC.

The genes are TRBV5-1 and TRBJ1-4; D may be TRBD1 (5 bases). Germline V gene lookup returns CDR1 SGHRS and CDR2 YFSETQ. The CDR3 totals 16 residues. V shed 0 bases and J shed 6 bases, with 15 bases lying between them. CDR3 nucleotide sequence: TGCGCCAGCAGCTTGGGAGCAGGGAGATGGGATGAAAAACTGTTTTTT. Protein sequence: CASSLGAGRWDEKLFF. Together with reference TRBV5-1 and TRBJ1-4, the CDR3 gives the full variable domain: KAGVTQTPRYLIKTRGQQVTLSCSPISGHRSVSWYQQTPGQGLQFLFEYFSETQRNKGNFPGRFSGRQFSNSRSEMNVSTLELGDSALYLCASSLGAGRWDEKLFFGSGTQLSVL.

The rearrangement uses TRBV4-2 and TRBJ2-3; D perhaps matches TRBD2 (5 bases). With 2 bases removed from V and 1 base from J, the gap between germline ends came to 10 bases. Germline V gives CDR1 LGHNA, CDR2 YNFKEQ. This CDR3 has 15 amino acids. CDR3 sequence (DNA): TGTGCCAGCAGCCAACTTGGACTTGGCACAGATACGCAGTATTTT. It is translated as CASSQLGLGTDTQYF.